The 21 T cell receptor beta chains presented below share a single source sample, sequenced in a study of spatial heterogeneity in lung cancer. TCRdb re-derived calls from the 5' RACE reads in MiXCR, one entry per CDR3 protein. In the table there are roughly 120,000 distinct CDR3 sequences, 10% to 15% of which are singletons. As for time point: blood at routine non-recurrence follow-up after resection. The study sequenced unsorted whole RNA from tumor, nontumor lung or frozen PBMC. Source: PBMCs, taken at follow-up. The receptors come from a male donor with early-stage non-small cell lung cancer.

The sample holds many counts of this clonotype. This sequence joins TRBV12-3 or TRBV12-4 and TRBJ2-1; possible D gene TRBD1, 6 bases. The CDR3 is 15 amino acids. V lost 3 bases and J 4 bases, leaving 13 bases between the germline ends. The CDR3 protein is CASSFESQGYNEQFF. In DNA, the CDR3 is TGTGCCAGCAGTTTCGAATCGCAGGGGTACAATGAGCAGTTCTTC.

This clonotype was observed a handful of times. The chain carries TRBV28 and TRBJ1-2; D not certain. Trimming took 5 bases from V and 4 from J, leaving 5 bases between them. Germline lookup yields CDR1 MDHEN and CDR2 SYDVKM. CDR3 length: 11 residues. For the CDR3, the DNA is TGTGCCAGCAGTCGAGTCTATGGCTACACCTTC. It codes for CASSRVYGYTF.

This clonotype was counted between two and nine times. The chain couples TRBV24-1 to TRBJ2-7; D is perhaps TRBD2 (6 bases). Trimming removed 8 bases at V and 3 bases at J, with 16 bases between. Germline V gene sequence: CDR1 KGHDR, CDR2 SFDVKD. The CDR3 extends over 14 amino acids. As DNA, the CDR3 is TGTGCCACCAACCTTCTGGGACTTCACTACGAGCAGTACTTC. Protein: CATNLLGLHYEQYF.

This clonotype was recorded many times. The chain links TRBV4-2 to TRBJ1-4; perhaps TRBD1 as D (5 bases). This CDR3 is built from 14 residues. Germline CDR1 is LGHNA and CDR2 is YNFKEQ. The germline V and J ends were trimmed by 4 bases and 8 bases, with 14 bases remaining between them. The DNA of the CDR3 is TGTGCCAGCAGCCTAATATCGGGGGAAGAAAAACTGTTTTTT. It yields the protein CASSLISGEEKLFF.

The sample holds a few counts of this clonotype. The junction and the germline gene differ at one end; a read error may be behind it. V is TRBV10-3 and J is TRBJ1-1; possible D gene TRBD1, 6 bases. The CDR3 runs to 14 residues. Germline V lookup: CDR1 ENHRY, CDR2 SYGVKD. The CDR3 loop is CANSGNRENTEAFF. CDR3 sequence (DNA): TGTGCCAACAGTGGCAACAGGGAGAACACTGAAGCTTTCTTT.

This CDR3 reads CASRSYRGGRAEQYF. The CDR3 DNA reads as TGTGCCAGCAGGTCTTACAGGGGAGGTAGGGCCGAGCAGTACTTC. The chain combines TRBV12-3 or TRBV12-4 with TRBJ2-7, with a possible D match to TRBD1 (7 bases). The CDR3 runs to 15 residues. V lost 6 bases and J 6 bases, leaving 21 bases between the germline ends.

This sequence joins TRBV28 and TRBJ1-5; possibly TRBD1 for D (5 bases). CDR1 is MDHEN and CDR2 is SYDVKM in the germline V gene. Trimming removed 5 bases from V and 9 bases from J, with 17 bases in between. The CDR3 is 14 amino acids. The CDR3 sequence: CASSPDPRGLPQHF. CDR3 in DNA: TGTGCCAGCAGTCCAGACCCCCGGGGCCTGCCCCAGCATTTT.

The chain joins TRBV24-1 to TRBJ2-1, with D hard to call. Germline values: CDR1 KGHDR, CDR2 SFDVKD. This CDR3 contains 13 residues. V was cut by 5 bases and J by 2 bases, with 6 bases left in between. CDR3 sequence: CATSGIPYNEQFF. CDR3 in DNA: TGTGCCACCAGTGGGATACCCTACAATGAGCAGTTCTTC.

CDR3 loop: CASRLGRLTGELFF. DNA of the CDR3: TGTGCCAGCAGGCTGGGACGCTTGACCGGGGAGCTGTTTTTT. The chain links TRBV27 to TRBJ2-2, with D possibly called TRBD1 or TRBD2 (5 bases each). Trimming removed 6 bases at V and 5 bases at J, with 13 bases between. CDR1 MNHEY and CDR2 SMNVEV come from the germline V gene (reference sequence). This CDR3 has 14 residues.

Only a few counts were recorded for this clonotype. This rearrangement joins TRBV24-1 to TRBJ2-5, with 10 bases identical to TRBD1. Germline CDR1 and CDR2: KGHDR and SFDVKD. V shed 3 bases, J shed 3 bases, and the junction held 6 bases outside the gene matches. The CDR3 extends over 16 amino acids. The CDR3 bases are TGTGCCACCAGTGATGACAGGGACAGGGGTGAAGAGACCCAGTACTTC. It encodes CATSDDRDRGEETQYF.

This clonotype was recorded a few times. The CDR3 carries no conserved terminal phenylalanine or tryptophan, so it likely arises from a read error. It is unclear where the CDR3 begins or ends on the DNA, so no DNA is shown, and the CDR3 is as TCRdb lists it. V is TRBV11-1 and J is TRBJ2-5. Both ends counted, the CDR3 spans 9 residues. Germline CDR1 SGHAT, CDR2 FQDESV (reference sequence). CDR3 protein: CASSPRLDT.

The chain uses TRBV2 and TRBJ1-6; the D is unclear. V dropped 6 bases and J dropped 5 bases, with 11 bases sitting between them. The CDR3 is 14 amino acids. Germline V lookup: CDR1 SNHLY, CDR2 FYNNEI. This CDR3 reads CASSGGQDNSPLHF. CDR3 in DNA: TGTGCCAGCAGCGGAGGGCAGGATAATTCACCCCTCCACTTT.

The V and J genes are TRBV10-1 and TRBJ2-7; weak D call: TRBD2 (6 bases). The CDR3 spans 12 residues. V gave up 5 bases and J gave up 3 bases, with 8 bases separating them. Germline V gives CDR1 WNHNN, CDR2 SYGVQD (reference sequence). The CDR3 protein is CASSFGGYEQYF. The DNA of the CDR3 is TGCGCCAGCAGTTTCGGGGGCTACGAGCAGTACTTC.

Remarks on this clonotype: A much larger clone lies one base from this, so it may be a read error. The V and J genes are TRBV10-3 and TRBJ2-5; 7 nucleotides agree with TRBD2. CDR3 length: 13 residues. Trimming cost V 4 bases and J 5 bases; bases outside gene matches: 4. The V gene's germline CDR1 is ENHRY and CDR2 SYGVKD. CDR3 in DNA: TGTGCCATCAGTGCTAGCGGCCATGAGACCCAGTACTTC. Its translation is CAISASGHETQYF.

The V and J genes are TRBV7-2 and TRBJ2-7, with a possible D match to TRBD1 (7 bases). From germline, CDR1 is SGHTA and CDR2 FQGNSA. The V end lost 0 bases, the J end lost 4 bases, and 16 bases lay between the germline ends. The CDR3 is 16 residues long. CDR3 sequence: CASSLAGGTAIYEQYF. Written as DNA, the CDR3 is TGTGCCAGCAGCTTAGCGGGCGGGACAGCCATTTACGAGCAGTACTTC.

This clonotype was observed a handful of times. V gene TRBV9 combines with J gene TRBJ2-5, with D possibly matching TRBD1 (6 bases). Looked up from germline, CDR1 is SGDLS and CDR2 is YYNGEE. This CDR3 comprises 14 residues. V shed 4 bases and J shed 5 bases, with 15 bases lying between them. In DNA form, the CDR3 reads TGTGCCAGCAGCCCCGAAGGGGGTAGGGAGACCCAGTACTTC. The encoded protein is CASSPEGGRETQYF.

CDR3 protein: CSGQTPGQGQRGYTF. The CDR3 nucleotides are TGCAGCGGCCAGACCCCGGGACAGGGGCAGCGTGGCTACACCTTC. This chain links TRBV29-1 with TRBJ1-2; 10 nucleotides agree with TRBD1. The V segment lost 7 bases and the J segment 7 bases; nucleotides outside the gene matches: 15. CDR1 SQVTM and CDR2 ANQGSEA come from the germline V gene. The length of the CDR3 is 15 residues.

This rearrangement joins TRBV4-2 to TRBJ2-7; tentatively, D is TRBD2 (5 bases). The CDR3 length is 14 residues. Deletions cut 0 bases from V and 4 bases from J, with 10 bases between. CDR1 LGHNA and CDR2 YNFKEQ come from the germline V gene. The CDR3 nucleotides are TGTGCCAGCAGCCAAGAGAGGGTGGAATACGAGCAGTACTTC. Protein product: CASSQERVEYEQYF.

This clonotype was seen repeatedly, ten times or more. The chain recombines TRBV5-1 with TRBJ2-7, with 7 bases aligning to TRBD1. The germline V gene has CDR1 SGHRS and CDR2 YFSETQ. This CDR3 contains 15 residues. The junction had 6 bases not matched to a gene; V was cut back by 3 bases and J by 0 bases. CDR3 residues: CASSSRTGDSYEQYF. CDR3 in DNA: TGCGCCAGCAGCTCCCGGACAGGCGACTCCTACGAGCAGTACTTC. The full variable domain, with the rest looked up from reference TRBV5-1 and TRBJ2-7, is KAGVTQTPRYLIKTRGQQVTLSCSPISGHRSVSWYQQTPGQGLQFLFEYFSETQRNKGNFPGRFSGRQFSNSRSEMNVSTLELGDSALYLCASSSRTGDSYEQYFGPGTRLTVT.

The gene calls are TRBV18 and TRBJ1-1; TRBD1 matches 7 bases. Germline V lookup: CDR1 KGHSH, CDR2 LQKENI. V shed 1 base, J shed 1 base, and the junction held 0 bases outside the gene matches. This CDR3 has 14 amino acids. CDR3: CASSPRTGNTEAFF. The CDR3 nucleotides read TGTGCCAGCTCACCACGGACAGGGAACACTGAAGCTTTCTTT. The full variable domain, rest sourced from reference TRBV18 and TRBJ1-1, is NAGVMQNPRHLVRRRGQEARLRCSPMKGHSHVYWYRQLPEEGLKFMVYLQKENIIDESGMPKERFSAEFPKEGPSILRIQQVVRGDSAAYFCASSPRTGNTEAFFGQGTRLTVV.

The V and J genes are TRBV5-1 and TRBJ2-3; TRBD1 aligns across 7 bases. The length of the CDR3 is 13 residues. V was clipped by 4 bases and J by 6 bases; unmatched bases: 5. The germline CDR1 and CDR2 sequences are SGHRS and YFSETQ. Here the CDR3 reads CASSPGQADTQYF. The DNA of the CDR3 is TGCGCCAGCAGCCCAGGACAGGCCGATACGCAGTATTTT.